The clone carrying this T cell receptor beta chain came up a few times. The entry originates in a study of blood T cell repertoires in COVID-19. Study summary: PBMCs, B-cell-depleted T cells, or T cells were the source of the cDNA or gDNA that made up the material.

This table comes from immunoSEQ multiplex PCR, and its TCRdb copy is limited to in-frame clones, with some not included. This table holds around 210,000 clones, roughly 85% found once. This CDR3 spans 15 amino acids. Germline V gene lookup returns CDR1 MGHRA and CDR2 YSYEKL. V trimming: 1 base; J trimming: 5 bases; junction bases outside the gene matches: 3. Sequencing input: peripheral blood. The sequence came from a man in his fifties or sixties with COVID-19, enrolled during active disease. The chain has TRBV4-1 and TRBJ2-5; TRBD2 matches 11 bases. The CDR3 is CASSQGTSGLETQYF. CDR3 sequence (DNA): TGCGCCAGCAGCCAAGGGACTAGCGGGCTGGAGACCCAGTACTTC.